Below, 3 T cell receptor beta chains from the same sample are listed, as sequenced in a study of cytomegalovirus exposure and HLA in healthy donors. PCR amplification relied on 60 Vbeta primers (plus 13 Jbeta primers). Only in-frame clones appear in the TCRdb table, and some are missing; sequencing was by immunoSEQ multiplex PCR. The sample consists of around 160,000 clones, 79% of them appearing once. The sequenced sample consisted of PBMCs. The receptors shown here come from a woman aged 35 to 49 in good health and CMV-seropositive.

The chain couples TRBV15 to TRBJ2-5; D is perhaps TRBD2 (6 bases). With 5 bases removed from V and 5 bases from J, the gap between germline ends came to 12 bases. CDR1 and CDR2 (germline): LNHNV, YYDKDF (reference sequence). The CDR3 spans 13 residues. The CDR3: CATSLLAGETQYF. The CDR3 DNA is TGTGCCACCAGCCTACTAGCCGGCGAGACCCAGTACTTC.

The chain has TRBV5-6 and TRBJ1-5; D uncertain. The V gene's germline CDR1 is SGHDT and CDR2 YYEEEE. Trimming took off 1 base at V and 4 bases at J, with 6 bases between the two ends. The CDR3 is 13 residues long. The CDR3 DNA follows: TGTGCCAGCAGCTTGTACAAAAATCAGCCCCAGCATTTT. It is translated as CASSLYKNQPQHF.

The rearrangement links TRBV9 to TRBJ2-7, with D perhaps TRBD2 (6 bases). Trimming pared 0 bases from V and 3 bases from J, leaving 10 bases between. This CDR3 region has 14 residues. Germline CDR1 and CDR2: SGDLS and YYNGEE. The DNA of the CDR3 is TGTGCCAGCAGCGTAGGCGGGGAAGGCTACGAGCAGTACTTC. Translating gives CASSVGGEGYEQYF.